These 30 T cell receptor beta chains originate from one sample sequenced in a study of T cell repertoires in cytomegalovirus infection. No antigens are known for them. Using its own MiXCR run on the reads, TCRdb lists one record per CDR3 protein. The sample shows about 480,000 distinct CDR3 sequences, 33% of them seen only once. Sequencing was performed on cultured PBMCs, taken from culture after CMV antigen stimulation. These receptors came from a human donor in good health (CMV status not recorded). Some clones in this sample may be carry-over from other donors' samples.

The chain joins TRBV27 to TRBJ1-2; a weak D match, TRBD1 (5 bases). V was cut by 3 bases and J by 4 bases, with 15 bases left in between. Germline loops: CDR1 MNHEY, CDR2 SMNVEV (reference sequence). The CDR3 has 15 amino acids. CDR3 in DNA: TGTGCCAGCAGTTTGGGAGGAGGGGAGATCTATGGCTACACCTTC. Encoded protein: CASSLGGGEIYGYTF.

This clonotype was seen a few times. The gene calls are TRBV29-1 and TRBJ1-1; D might be TRBD1 (6 bases). Between the trimmed V and J ends, which lost 6 bases and 1 base, there was a span of 12 bases. Germline values: CDR1 SQVTM, CDR2 ANQGSEA. This CDR3 spans 13 amino acids. For the CDR3, the DNA is TGCAGCGTGAAGTCGGACAGGAACACTGAAGCTTTCTTT. Encoded protein: CSVKSDRNTEAFF.

This sequence joins TRBV6-5 and TRBJ2-4; a weak D match, TRBD2 (6 bases). V lost 4 bases to trimming and J lost 8 bases, with 18 bases between them. Germline loops: CDR1 MNHEY, CDR2 SVGAGI. This CDR3 is 15 amino acids long. Here the CDR3 DNA reads TGTGCCAGCAGTTCGTACCAGGGAGGTCGTCACATTCAGTACTTC. Its protein product is CASSSYQGGRHIQYF.

This sequence joins TRBV7-9 and TRBJ2-2, with unresolved D. Trimming took 5 bases from V and 1 from J, leaving 8 bases between them. The CDR3 totals 14 residues. Per the germline V gene, CDR1 is SEHNR and CDR2 is FQNEAQ (reference sequence). The CDR3 DNA is TGTGCCAGCAGCACAACACAGAACACCGGGGAGCTGTTTTTT. It is translated as CASSTTQNTGELFF.

This clonotype has more than one count but fewer than ten. The rearrangement links TRBV10-3 to TRBJ2-1; 8 positions match TRBD1. V shed 8 bases, J shed 6 bases, and the junction held 12 bases outside the gene matches. Germline V gene lookup returns CDR1 ENHRY and CDR2 SYGVKD. The CDR3 contains 15 residues. The chain's CDR3 is CAIGPWTGLRNEQFF. CDR3 in DNA: TGTGCCATCGGACCCTGGACAGGGCTACGCAATGAGCAGTTCTTC.

This clonotype was seen more than once but under ten times. CDR3 protein: CASSTQGTFGYYSNQPQHF. CDR3 bases: TGTGCCAGTAGTACACAGGGGACCTTTGGCTATTATAGCAATCAGCCCCAGCATTTT. This chain links TRBV19 with TRBJ1-5, with 7 bases aligning to TRBD1. The J segment lost 0 bases and the V segment lost 4 bases, leaving 15 bases of the junction unmatched. The CDR3 runs 19 residues. The germline V gene encodes CDR1 LNHDA and CDR2 SQIVND (reference sequence).

In the case of this clonotype: The junction and the germline gene differ at one end; a read error may be behind it. V and J are TRBV7-2 and TRBJ1-4; TRBD1 agrees at 7 bases. Germline V gives CDR1 SGHTA, CDR2 FQGNSA. This CDR3 spans 15 amino acids. Here the CDR3 reads CASRLGQPGSEKLLF. CDR3 nucleotide sequence: TGTGCCAGCAGACTGGGACAGCCCGGGAGTGAAAAACTGTTGTTT.

This clonotype was picked up a small number of times. This chain uses TRBV7-6 with TRBJ2-5; D possibly corresponds to TRBD2 (7 bases). The V and J ends lost 4 bases and 5 bases respectively, with 26 bases between them. CDR1 is SGHVS, CDR2 FNYEAQ, per germline. The CDR3 is made up of 18 amino acids. The CDR3 loop is CASSSVPSRGRAGETQYF. In DNA, the CDR3 is TGTGCCAGCAGCTCGGTCCCGTCAAGGGGGAGGGCCGGGGAGACCCAGTACTTC.

As concerns this clonotype: Relative to the germline gene, one junction end is altered; a read error may explain this. The V call is TRBV15, the J call TRBJ1-4, with no clear D. Looked up from germline, CDR1 is LNHNV and CDR2 is YYDKDF (reference sequence). This CDR3 region has 14 residues. The CDR3 reads CATSGEATNEKLFF. In DNA form, the CDR3 reads TGTGCCACCAGCGGAGAGGCAACTAATGAAAAACTGTTTTTT.

This clonotype has more than one count but fewer than ten. The J gene is TRBJ2-5, the V gene TRBV7-2, with 8 bases identical to TRBD1. The V and J ends lost 2 bases and 5 bases, in that order; junction bases with no gene match: 4. The CDR3 runs 14 residues. The germline gives CDR1 SGHTA, CDR2 FQGNSA. The CDR3 sequence: CASSLRTGWETQYF. In nucleotides, the CDR3 is TGTGCCAGCAGCTTACGGACAGGGTGGGAGACCCAGTACTTC. Variable domain in full (rest from reference TRBV7-2 and TRBJ2-5): GAGVSQSPSNKVTEKGKDVELRCDPISGHTALYWYRQSLGQGLEFLIYFQGNSAPDKSGLPSDRFSAERTGGSVSTLTIQRTQQEDSAVYLCASSLRTGWETQYFGPGTRLLVL.

V gene TRBV6-6 combines with J gene TRBJ2-7; 7 bases map to TRBD1. Unmatched junction bases numbered 9, after V lost 6 bases and J lost 1 base. The length of the CDR3 is 15 residues. The germline V gene has CDR1 MNHNY and CDR2 SVGAGI (reference sequence). The CDR3 nucleotides read TGTGCCAGCAGCGCACAGGGGCGCGGGTCCTACGAGCAGTACTTC. This codes for CASSAQGRGSYEQYF.

V and J are TRBV7-9 and TRBJ2-2; D is perhaps TRBD1 (5 bases). This CDR3 has 16 residues. Germline assignment: CDR1 SEHNR and CDR2 FQNEAQ (reference sequence). V shed 5 bases and J shed 0 bases, with 13 bases lying between them. DNA of the CDR3: TGTGCCAGCAGCCCGAAACAGGTCACGAACACCGGGGAGCTGTTTTTT. Protein sequence: CASSPKQVTNTGELFF.

The rearrangement links TRBV4-1 to TRBJ1-1; unclear D gene. CDR3 length equals 13 residues. Germline lookup yields CDR1 MGHRA and CDR2 YSYEKL. The V end was cut by 4 bases, the J end by 7 bases, with 13 bases between. For the CDR3, the DNA is TGCGCCAGCAGCCCCCTGTGGGCAGTTGAAGCTTTCTTT. Its protein product is CASSPLWAVEAFF.

V and J are TRBV9 and TRBJ1-5; D is undetermined. The CDR3 length is 14 residues. V was clipped by 3 bases and J by 3 bases, with 10 bases between them. Germline V lookup: CDR1 SGDLS, CDR2 YYNGEE. The CDR3 here is CASSDGSPNQPQHF. DNA for the CDR3: TGTGCCAGCAGCGATGGGAGCCCCAATCAGCCCCAGCATTTT. The variable domain in full, completed from reference TRBV9 and TRBJ1-5, reads DSGVTQTPKHLITATGQRVTLRCSPRSGDLSVYWYQQSLDQGLQFLIQYYNGEERAKGNILERFSAQQFPDLHSELNLSSLELGDSALYFCASSDGSPNQPQHFGDGTRLSIL.

The chain couples TRBV2 to TRBJ2-1, with 8 bases that match TRBD1. Per the germline V gene, CDR1 is SNHLY and CDR2 is FYNNEI. V shed 7 bases, J shed 8 bases, and the junction held 4 bases outside the gene matches. CDR3 length: 12 amino acids. CDR3 DNA sequence: TGTGCCAGCATACAGGGGGTATATGAGCAGTTCTTC. This codes for CASIQGVYEQFF.

The chain is built from TRBV12-3 or TRBV12-4 and TRBJ2-3; possible D gene TRBD2, 6 bases. This CDR3 has 14 amino acids. Trimming took 2 bases from V and 4 from J, leaving 10 bases between them. CDR3 region: CASSLWGDADTQYF. Written as DNA, the CDR3 is TGTGCCAGCAGTTTATGGGGGGACGCAGATACGCAGTATTTT.

This clonotype occurred a few times. The chain combines TRBV4-1 with TRBJ2-1; the match to TRBD2 covers 14 bases. J was trimmed by 8 bases and V by 0 bases; bases with no gene match: 6. This CDR3 is built from 17 residues. From germline, CDR1 is MGHRA and CDR2 YSYEKL. The CDR3 region has the DNA TGCGCCAGCAGCCAAGAATTCGGACTAGCGGGAGGAGATGAGCAGTTCTTC. Protein sequence: CASSQEFGLAGGDEQFF.

This clonotype was counted only a few times. This chain joins TRBV12-3 or TRBV12-4 and TRBJ1-2; D unresolved. CDR3 size: 14 residues. V was cut by 5 bases and J by 2 bases, with 12 bases left in between. CDR3 nucleotides: TGTGCCAGCAGTCGACACAGCCAAAACTATGGCTACACCTTC. Its translation is CASSRHSQNYGYTF.

This sequence joins TRBV4-1 and TRBJ2-3, with 10 bases aligning to TRBD2. CDR3 length: 14 residues. The germline gives CDR1 MGHRA, CDR2 YSYEKL. Trimming removed 3 bases from V and 9 bases from J; junction bases left unmatched: 6. The DNA of the CDR3 is TGCGCCAGCAGCCATGCAACGGGACTAGCGACGCAGTATTTT. This translates into CASSHATGLATQYF.

Of note for this clonotype: An end of the junction does not agree with germline; a read error may underlie this. The chain combines TRBV19 with TRBJ2-5, with 9 bases that match TRBD2. CDR3 size: 16 residues. Looked up from germline, CDR1 is LNHDA and CDR2 is SQIVND (reference sequence). CDR3 region: CASSRRLADFPETRYF. CDR3 DNA sequence: TGTGCCAGTAGTCGACGACTAGCGGATTTCCCGGAGACCCGGTACTTC.

This clonotype was detected a few times. CDR3: CASSLADNYGYTF. CDR3 DNA sequence: TGTGCCAGCAGCTTAGCAGACAACTATGGCTACACCTTC. The chain employs TRBV7-2 and TRBJ1-2; D unclear. With 0 bases removed from V and 2 bases from J, the gap between germline ends came to 4 bases. CDR1 SGHTA and CDR2 FQGNSA come from the germline V gene. This CDR3 contains 13 residues. Using reference TRBV7-2 and TRBJ1-2 for the parts outside the CDR3, the full variable domain is GAGVSQSPSNKVTEKGKDVELRCDPISGHTALYWYRQSLGQGLEFLIYFQGNSAPDKSGLPSDRFSAERTGGSVSTLTIQRTQQEDSAVYLCASSLADNYGYTFGSGTRLTVV.

The chain is built from TRBV28 and TRBJ2-3, with a tentative D call TRBD2 (6 bases). V lost 6 bases to trimming and J lost 4 bases, with 14 bases between them. Per germline, CDR1 MDHEN and CDR2 SYDVKM. This CDR3 comprises 14 residues. Here the CDR3 reads CASSSPGGPDTQYF. The DNA for the CDR3 is TGTGCCAGCAGCTCCCCCGGGGGACCAGATACGCAGTATTTT.

Details on this clonotype: The junction does not match germline at one end; this may be a read error. The chain uses TRBV7-2 and TRBJ2-1; 8 bases match TRBD2. The length of the CDR3 is 15 residues. Germline CDR1 and CDR2: SGHTA and FQGNSA. The CDR3, as DNA: TGTGCCAGCAGCTTAGCAAGCGTGCCACCGGGAGGGAGTGGCTTC. Residues: CASSLASVPPGGSGF.

This clonotype was seen only a few times. The rearrangement uses TRBV5-1 and TRBJ1-2; maybe TRBD1 (6 bases). CDR3 length: 16 amino acids. Germline CDR1 is SGHRS and CDR2 is YFSETQ. The ends were cut back, 2 bases at V and 4 bases at J, with 18 bases in the middle. CDR3 nucleotide sequence: TGCGCCAGCAGCTTTGGCTTACAGGGAACGCGCTATGGCTACACCTTC. It codes for CASSFGLQGTRYGYTF.

This clonotype was counted only a few times. This sequence joins TRBV19 and TRBJ1-1, with 8 bases aligning to TRBD1. Germline CDR1 LNHDA, CDR2 SQIVND (reference sequence). This CDR3 spans 14 amino acids. The ends lost 3 bases at V and 1 base at J; junction bases unmatched: 1. DNA for the CDR3: TGTGCCAGTAGTATCGGGACAGGGAACACTGAAGCTTTCTTT. It encodes CASSIGTGNTEAFF.

This clonotype was detected only a few times. This chain connects TRBV6-1 to TRBJ2-7; D is perhaps TRBD1 (5 bases). Trimming stripped 4 bases from V and 4 bases from J, with 14 bases between. Germline CDR1 MNHNS, CDR2 SASEGT. The CDR3 runs 14 residues. The DNA for the CDR3 is TGTGCCAGCAGTGGATGGGGCTCTGGGTACGAGCAGTACTTC. This encodes CASSGWGSGYEQYF.

This chain connects TRBV6-5 to TRBJ1-3; no reliable D call. V lost 2 bases and J lost 2, with 4 bases in between. The CDR3 spans 13 residues. Germline V gene data show CDR1 as MNHEY and CDR2 as SVGAGI. CDR3 sequence: CASSYKTGNTIYF. The CDR3 coding sequence is TGTGCCAGCAGTTACAAAACTGGAAACACCATATATTTT.

This clonotype was seen many times. The chain links TRBV4-3 to TRBJ2-1, with D possibly matching TRBD2 (6 bases). The germline V gene encodes CDR1 LGHNA and CDR2 YSLEER. The CDR3 totals 17 residues. Trimming removed 4 bases at V and 0 bases at J, with 16 bases between. The CDR3 region is CASSLGLDSSSYNEQFF. CDR3 bases: TGCGCCAGCAGCCTGGGACTGGATTCGAGCTCCTACAATGAGCAGTTCTTC.

The chain has TRBV19 and TRBJ2-3, with unresolved D. CDR1 LNHDA and CDR2 SQIVND come from the germline V gene (reference sequence). Trimming stripped 4 bases from V and 1 base from J, with 15 bases between. The CDR3 totals 16 residues. Written as DNA, the CDR3 is TGTGCCAGTAGTACCTGGACGGTATTTGGCACAGATACGCAGTATTTT. Translating it yields CASSTWTVFGTDTQYF.

Many counts were recorded for this clonotype. The chain is built from TRBV7-2 and TRBJ1-2; 8 nucleotides line up with TRBD1. CDR1 SGHTA and CDR2 FQGNSA come from the germline V gene. V shed 3 bases, J shed 3 bases, and the junction held 3 bases outside the gene matches. The CDR3 is made up of 14 amino acids. The CDR3 DNA reads TGTGCCAGCAGCTTTTCAGGGGGCGACTATGGCTACACCTTC. Its translation is CASSFSGGDYGYTF. Using reference TRBV7-2 and TRBJ1-2 for the parts outside the CDR3, the full variable domain is GAGVSQSPSNKVTEKGKDVELRCDPISGHTALYWYRQSLGQGLEFLIYFQGNSAPDKSGLPSDRFSAERTGGSVSTLTIQRTQQEDSAVYLCASSFSGGDYGYTFGSGTRLTVV.